The TCR beta chain described here comes from a study of T cell responses to AZD1222 COVID-19 vaccine. Across the whole study: Second-dose intervals of approximately 4 or approximately 12 weeks were pooled. Study results and limitations: After the peak T cell response, and only then, were repertoires sampled. Females outnumbered males among donors, who were mostly white British; clonal diversity was possibly underestimated. Following two doses of AZD1222, Spike-specific TCR breadth and depth rose.

This clone has just one count. Its antigen is unknown. Clones were read by immunoSEQ multiplex PCR, and TCRdb kept only the in-frame ones, dropping some. The sample lists 120,000 to 150,000 clones, 90% to 95% occurring once. V was shortened by 4 bases and J by 11 bases, with 14 bases between the two germline ends. Germline assignment: CDR1 MGHDK and CDR2 SYGVNS. The CDR3 has 13 residues. This clonotype was obtained from an adult in good health. Sample: peripheral blood, taken on day 0 of AZD1222 vaccination. The V and J genes are TRBV25-1 and TRBJ1-4; D is uncertain. The CDR3 DNA reads TGTGCCAGCAGTGGTCCACCGGCGGGGAAACTGTTTTTT. Translated: CASSGPPAGKLFF.